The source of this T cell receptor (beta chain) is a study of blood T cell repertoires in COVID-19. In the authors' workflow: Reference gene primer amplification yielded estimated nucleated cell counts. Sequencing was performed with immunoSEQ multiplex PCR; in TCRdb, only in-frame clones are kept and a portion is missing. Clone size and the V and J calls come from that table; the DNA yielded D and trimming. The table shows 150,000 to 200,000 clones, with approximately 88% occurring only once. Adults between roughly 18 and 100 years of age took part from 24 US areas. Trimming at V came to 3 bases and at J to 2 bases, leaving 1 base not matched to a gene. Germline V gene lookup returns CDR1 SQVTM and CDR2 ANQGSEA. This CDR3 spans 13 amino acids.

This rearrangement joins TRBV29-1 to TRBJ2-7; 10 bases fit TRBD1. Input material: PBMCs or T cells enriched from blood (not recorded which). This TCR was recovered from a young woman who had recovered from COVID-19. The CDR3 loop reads CSVEGQGTYEQYF. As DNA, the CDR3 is TGCAGCGTTGAGGGACAGGGGACCTACGAGCAGTACTTC.